Given below is one TCR beta chain in context. It lacks a known antigen. No base-level quality is on record; no much larger clone is a single base apart. These data originate in a study of T cell responses to AZD1222 COVID-19 vaccine (dated by TCRdb to about 2021). Looking at the study overall: AZD1222 recipients with second doses at about 4 weeks or about 12 weeks were pooled, because spike-specific TCR depth and breadth did not differ between schedules. TCR sequencing was performed for roughly 240 trial participants, of whom some 200 were given two doses of AZD1222 and approximately 26 were given two doses of MenACWY control vaccine. Trial participants were enrolled by age into 18-55, 56-69 and 70-plus year subgroups, with roughly 150, 30 and 60 TCR-sequenced participants respectively. The study at large found these results: Epitopes outside the regions mutated in the B.1.351 and B.1.1.7 variants were reportedly recognized by nearly half of the unique spike-specific TCRs. Vaccine-associated CD4 TCRs spanned the whole spike protein, with dominant responses in regions 160-218 and 743-854. In the small 56-69-year group, the increase in depth fell short of significance, most likely because of low power. Because no day 14 peak-response samples were available, repertoires were characterized only after the peak T cell response. Most participants were white British and females outnumbered males, and the authors suggested that clonal diversity may have been underestimated. Spike-specific TCR breadth and depth rose significantly after two AZD1222 doses compared with day 0 and with MenACWY recipients. Conclusions about previously exposed vaccinees were limited because only six AZD1222 recipients were SARS-CoV-2 seropositive at baseline.

The CDR3 regions of human TCRbeta chains were subjected to immunosequencing. The source study handled its data this way. Repertoire TCRs were checked for matches against a reference library of SARS-CoV-2-specific TCRs that had been generated using the MIRA antigen-specificity platform. Breadth meant the fraction of unique TCRs that were SARS-CoV-2-associated, whereas depth meant the fraction of total T cells that were SARS-CoV-2-associated. Using the MIRA data, each spike-specific TCR was mapped to the spike region that the TCR reacts to and placed in a CD4 or CD8 class. Log10-transformed breadth and depth values were compared by one-way ANOVA with Sidak's multiple comparisons tests. The clones in this table, taken by TCRdb from immuneACCESS, are in-frame only. Not every clone is retained; where verified, under half of the shortfall comes from an unresolved V gene, and the cause of the rest is unknown. That table is the source of V, J and clone size, and D and trimming were worked out from the DNA. A total of over 130,000 clones appear in this sample, more than 90% of them only once. The top ten constitute about 5.5% of the sample.

The meaning of the sample's time point label: baseline before first vaccination. Samples from vaccinated people were obtained from the UK trials COV001 and COV002, which included a single-blind randomized controlled phase 2/3 trial of AZD1222 (ChAdOx1 nCoV-19) in healthy adults. For TCRbeta chain sequencing, PBMC samples were collected from trial participants at day 0 and at day 28 after the second dose. V loses 5 bases at its end and J loses 6 bases; junction bases beyond the gene matches: 4. CDR1 and CDR2 were assigned from the germline V gene (reference sequence) as DFQATT and SNEGSKA. From the cysteine through the phenylalanine, the CDR3 covers 11 amino acids. Of all the DNA, just the CDR3 is kept, 33 bases in frame from base 1.

The sample was peripheral blood, taken on day 0 of AZD1222 vaccination. The chain employs TRBV20-1 and TRBJ2-7, and 7 junctional nucleotides match TRBD2. The sequence was collected from an adult in good health. The nucleotide sequence is TGCAGTGCTGGGCGGGGGAGCGAGCAGTACTTC. Translated, this gives CSAGRGSEQYF.